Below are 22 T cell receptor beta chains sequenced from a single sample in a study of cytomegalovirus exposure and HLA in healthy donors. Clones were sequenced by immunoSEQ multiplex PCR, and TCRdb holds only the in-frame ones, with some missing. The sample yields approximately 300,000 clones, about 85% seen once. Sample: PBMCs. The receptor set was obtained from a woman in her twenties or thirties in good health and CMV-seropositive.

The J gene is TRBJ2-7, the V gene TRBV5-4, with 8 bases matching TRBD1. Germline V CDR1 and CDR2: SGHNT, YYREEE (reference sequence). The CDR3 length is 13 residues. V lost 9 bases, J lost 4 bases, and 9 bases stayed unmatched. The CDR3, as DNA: TGTGCCACCTCCGGACAGGGTCCGTACGAGCAGTACTTC. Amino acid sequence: CATSGQGPYEQYF.

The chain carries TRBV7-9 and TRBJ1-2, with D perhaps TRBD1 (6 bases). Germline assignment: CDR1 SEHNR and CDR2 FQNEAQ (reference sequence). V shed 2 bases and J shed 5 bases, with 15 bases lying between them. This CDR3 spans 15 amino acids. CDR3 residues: CASSLNLGQIYGYTF. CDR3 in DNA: TGTGCCAGCAGCTTAAACCTAGGACAGATTTATGGCTACACCTTC.

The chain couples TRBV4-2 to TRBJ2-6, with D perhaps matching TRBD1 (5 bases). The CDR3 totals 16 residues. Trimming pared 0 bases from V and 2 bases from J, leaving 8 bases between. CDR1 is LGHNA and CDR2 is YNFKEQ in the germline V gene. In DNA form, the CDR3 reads TGTGCCAGCAGCCAAGATGAAGGGGCTGGGGCCAACGTCCTGACTTTC. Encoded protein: CASSQDEGAGANVLTF.

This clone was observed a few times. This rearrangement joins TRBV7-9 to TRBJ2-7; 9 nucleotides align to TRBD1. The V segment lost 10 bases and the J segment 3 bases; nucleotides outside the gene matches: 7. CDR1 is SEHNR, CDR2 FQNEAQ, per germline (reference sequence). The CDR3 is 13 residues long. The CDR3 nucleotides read TGTGCCACCATGGGACAGGGAAACTACGAGCAGTACTTC. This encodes CATMGQGNYEQYF.

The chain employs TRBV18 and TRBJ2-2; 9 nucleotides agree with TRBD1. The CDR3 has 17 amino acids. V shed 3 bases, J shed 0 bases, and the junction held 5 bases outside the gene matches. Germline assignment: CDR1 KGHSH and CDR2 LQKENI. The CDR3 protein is CASSPITGGANTGELFF. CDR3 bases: TGTGCCAGCTCACCTATCACAGGGGGCGCGAACACCGGGGAGCTGTTTTTT.

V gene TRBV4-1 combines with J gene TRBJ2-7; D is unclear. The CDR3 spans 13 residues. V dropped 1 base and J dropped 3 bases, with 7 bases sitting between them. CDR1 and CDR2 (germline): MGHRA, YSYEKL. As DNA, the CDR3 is TGCGCCAGCAGCCAAGGGCAGCTCTACGAGCAGTACTTC. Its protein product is CASSQGQLYEQYF.

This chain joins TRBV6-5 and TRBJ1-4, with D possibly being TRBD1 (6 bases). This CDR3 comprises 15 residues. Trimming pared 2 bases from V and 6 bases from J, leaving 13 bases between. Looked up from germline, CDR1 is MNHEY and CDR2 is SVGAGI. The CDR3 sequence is CASSYLTGVDEKLFF. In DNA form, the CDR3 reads TGTGCCAGCAGTTACCTGACAGGTGTTGATGAAAAACTGTTTTTT.

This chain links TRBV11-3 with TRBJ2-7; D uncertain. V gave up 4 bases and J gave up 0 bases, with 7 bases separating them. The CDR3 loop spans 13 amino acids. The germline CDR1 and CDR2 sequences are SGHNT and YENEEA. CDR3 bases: TGTGCCAGCAGCTACTACCGCTCCTACGAGCAGTACTTC. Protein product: CASSYYRSYEQYF.

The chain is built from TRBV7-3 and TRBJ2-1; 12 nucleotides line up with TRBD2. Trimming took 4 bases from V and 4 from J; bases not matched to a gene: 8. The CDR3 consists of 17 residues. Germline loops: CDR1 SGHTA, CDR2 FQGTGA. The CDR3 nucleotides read TGTGCCAGCAGCTCACAAGCCGGGACTAGCGGGTACAATGAGCAGTTCTTC. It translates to CASSSQAGTSGYNEQFF.

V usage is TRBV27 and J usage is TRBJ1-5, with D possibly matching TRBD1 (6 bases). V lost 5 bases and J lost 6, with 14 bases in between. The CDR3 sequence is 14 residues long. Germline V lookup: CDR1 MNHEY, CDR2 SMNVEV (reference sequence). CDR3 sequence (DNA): TGTGCCAGCAGTCCAGGGGTACGTCGTCAGCCCCAGCATTTT. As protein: CASSPGVRRQPQHF.

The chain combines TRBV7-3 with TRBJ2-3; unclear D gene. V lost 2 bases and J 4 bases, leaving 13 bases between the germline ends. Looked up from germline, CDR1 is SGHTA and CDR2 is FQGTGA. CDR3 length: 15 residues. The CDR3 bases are TGTGCCAGCAGCTTAGGTACGACCTCCGCAGATACGCAGTATTTT. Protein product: CASSLGTTSADTQYF.

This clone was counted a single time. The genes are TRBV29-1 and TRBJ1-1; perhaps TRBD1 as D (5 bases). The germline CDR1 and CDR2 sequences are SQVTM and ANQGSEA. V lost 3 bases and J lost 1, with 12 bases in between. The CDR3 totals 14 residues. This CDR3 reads CSVDQGLPNTEAFF. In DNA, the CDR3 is TGCAGCGTTGATCAGGGCCTTCCGAACACTGAAGCTTTCTTT.

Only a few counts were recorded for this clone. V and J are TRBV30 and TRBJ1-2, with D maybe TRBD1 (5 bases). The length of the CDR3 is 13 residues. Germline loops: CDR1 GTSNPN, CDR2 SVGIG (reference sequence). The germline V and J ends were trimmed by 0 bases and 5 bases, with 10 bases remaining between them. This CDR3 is CAWSVGGGYGYTF. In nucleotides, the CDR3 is TGTGCCTGGAGTGTAGGTGGGGGATATGGCTACACCTTC.

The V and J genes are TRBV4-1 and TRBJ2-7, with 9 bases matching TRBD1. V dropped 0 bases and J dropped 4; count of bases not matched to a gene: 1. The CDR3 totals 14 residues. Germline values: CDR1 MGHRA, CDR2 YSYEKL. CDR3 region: CASSQDGTGYEQYF. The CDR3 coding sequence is TGCGCCAGCAGCCAAGACGGGACAGGGTACGAGCAGTACTTC.

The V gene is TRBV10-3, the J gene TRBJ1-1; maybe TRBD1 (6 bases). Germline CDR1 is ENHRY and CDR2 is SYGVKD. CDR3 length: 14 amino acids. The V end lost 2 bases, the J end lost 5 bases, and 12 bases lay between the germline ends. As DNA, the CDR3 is TGTGCCATCAGTGAGGGTCAAGGGGGAACTGAAGCTTTCTTT. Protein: CAISEGQGGTEAFF.

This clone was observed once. In DNA, the CDR3 is TGTGCCAGGGGGCCCACTGTTCGGCAAAGGGTCTATGGCTACACCTTC. Amino acids: CARGPTVRQRVYGYTF. The chain links TRBV19 to TRBJ1-2; possibly TRBD1 for D (5 bases). The CDR3 sequence is 16 residues long. The V gene lost 9 bases and the J gene lost 4 bases, with 24 bases spanning the gap. Germline values: CDR1 LNHDA, CDR2 SQIVND (reference sequence).

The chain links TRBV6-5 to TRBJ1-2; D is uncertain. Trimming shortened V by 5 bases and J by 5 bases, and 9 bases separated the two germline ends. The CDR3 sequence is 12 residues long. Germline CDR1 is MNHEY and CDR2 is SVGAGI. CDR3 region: CASSHDKYGYTF. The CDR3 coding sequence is TGTGCCAGCAGTCACGACAAGTATGGCTACACCTTC.

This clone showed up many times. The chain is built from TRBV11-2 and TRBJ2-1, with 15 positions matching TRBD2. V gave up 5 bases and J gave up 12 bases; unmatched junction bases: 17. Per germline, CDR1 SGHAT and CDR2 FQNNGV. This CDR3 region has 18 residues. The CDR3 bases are TGTGCCAGCAGCGCTCCGGGACTAGCGGGGGGCCGCGTTGGTCTGCAGTTCTTC. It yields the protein CASSAPGLAGGRVGLQFF.

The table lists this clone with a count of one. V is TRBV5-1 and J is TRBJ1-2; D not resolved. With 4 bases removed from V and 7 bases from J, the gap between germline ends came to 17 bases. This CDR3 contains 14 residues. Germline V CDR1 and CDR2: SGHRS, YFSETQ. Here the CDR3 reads CASSPPCEGCGYTF. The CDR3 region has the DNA TGCGCCAGCAGCCCCCCCTGCGAAGGTTGTGGCTACACCTTC.

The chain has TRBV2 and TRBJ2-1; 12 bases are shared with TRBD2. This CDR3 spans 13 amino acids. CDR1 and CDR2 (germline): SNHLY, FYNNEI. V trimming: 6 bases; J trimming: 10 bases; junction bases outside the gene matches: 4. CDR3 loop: CASRALAGGEQFF. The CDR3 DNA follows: TGTGCCAGCAGGGCACTAGCGGGAGGCGAGCAGTTCTTC.

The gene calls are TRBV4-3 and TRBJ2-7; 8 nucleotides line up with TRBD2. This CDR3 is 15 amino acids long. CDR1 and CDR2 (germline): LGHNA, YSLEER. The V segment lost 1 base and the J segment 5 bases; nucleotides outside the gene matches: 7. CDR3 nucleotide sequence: TGCGCCAGCAGCCAAGCTGGACTAGCTACGGACGAGCAGTACTTC. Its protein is CASSQAGLATDEQYF.

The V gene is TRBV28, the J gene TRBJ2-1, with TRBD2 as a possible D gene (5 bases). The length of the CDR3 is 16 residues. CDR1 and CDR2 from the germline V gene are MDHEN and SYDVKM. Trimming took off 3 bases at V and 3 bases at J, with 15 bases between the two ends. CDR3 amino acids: CASSFPSGGYYNEQFF. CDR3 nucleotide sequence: TGTGCCAGCAGTTTTCCCAGCGGAGGATACTACAATGAGCAGTTCTTC.